The 24 T cell receptor beta chains presented below share a single source sample, sequenced in a study of blood T cell repertoires in COVID-19. Produced via immunoSEQ multiplex PCR; TCRdb's table is partial and in-frame only. The sample has more than 300,000 clones, 85% to 90% seen once; the top ten hold around 1.2%. Sequences were obtained from PBMCs or T cells enriched from blood (not recorded which). The receptors come from a woman aged 18 to 35 who had recovered from COVID-19.

The rearrangement links TRBV6-5 to TRBJ1-2; 7 nucleotides line up with TRBD1. The CDR3 is made up of 13 amino acids. V lost 8 bases, J lost 1 base, and 4 bases stayed unmatched. In germline, CDR1 is MNHEY, CDR2 SVGAGI. As DNA, the CDR3 is TGTGCCAGCTGGACAGGTGATAACTATGGCTACACCTTC. Its protein is CASWTGDNYGYTF.

V gene TRBV4-3 combines with J gene TRBJ1-2; D is unclear. Trimming cost V 3 bases and J 3 bases, with 29 bases left between them. This CDR3 comprises 20 residues. Germline V gene data show CDR1 as LGHNA and CDR2 as YSLEER. CDR3 amino acids: CASSQNKAIGVGSRDYGYTF. The CDR3 nucleotides read TGCGCCAGCAGCCAGAATAAGGCAATAGGTGTAGGGTCGAGGGACTATGGCTACACCTTC.

This chain links TRBV18 with TRBJ1-5; D not certain. V lost 2 bases, J lost 4 bases, and 9 bases lay in between. Germline V gene sequence: CDR1 KGHSH, CDR2 LQKENI. This CDR3 has 14 residues. DNA for the CDR3: TGTGCCAGCTCACCAGGGCGCGGGAATCAGCCCCAGCATTTT. Its translation is CASSPGRGNQPQHF.

The J gene is TRBJ1-6, the V gene TRBV4-2, with 8 bases aligning to TRBD1. CDR3 length: 12 amino acids. Germline loops: CDR1 LGHNA, CDR2 YNFKEQ. Trimming cost V 6 bases and J 10 bases; bases outside gene matches: 2. CDR3 coding DNA: TGTGCCAGCAGGGACAGGGAATCACCCCTCCACTTT. This sequence encodes CASRDRESPLHF.

The chain has TRBV5-4 and TRBJ2-1; TRBD2 might be the D (6 bases). The CDR3 totals 15 residues. From germline, CDR1 is SGHNT and CDR2 YYREEE (reference sequence). With 4 bases removed from V and 4 bases from J, the gap between germline ends came to 15 bases. The chain's CDR3 is CASSRAGTLYNEQFF. CDR3 bases: TGTGCCAGCAGCCGAGCCGGGACTTTGTACAATGAGCAGTTCTTC.

This chain joins TRBV5-6 and TRBJ1-2; TRBD1 matches at 7 bases. After removal of 5 bases from V and 1 base from J, the junction contained 8 bases not matched to a gene. CDR1 is SGHDT, CDR2 YYEEEE, per germline. The CDR3 is 15 amino acids. The CDR3 loop reads CASRFGQAGNYGYTF. The CDR3 nucleotides read TGTGCCAGCAGGTTCGGACAGGCCGGTAACTATGGCTACACCTTC.

Notes on this clone: This sample also contains other DNA sequences that code for the same CDR3. DNA for the CDR3: TGCAGCGTTGAAGGTGCGGACTATGGCTACACCTTC. It encodes CSVEGADYGYTF. The chain is built from TRBV29-1 and TRBJ1-2; no firm D call. This CDR3 is built from 12 residues. Germline V gene lookup returns CDR1 SQVTM and CDR2 ANQGSEA. The V end lost 1 base, the J end lost 3 bases, and 6 bases lay between the germline ends. The full variable domain, completed using reference TRBV29-1 and TRBJ1-2, is SAVISQKPSRDICQRGTSLTIQCQVDSQVTMMFWYRQQPGQSLTLIATANQGSEATYESGFVIDKFPISRPNLTFSTLTVSNMSPEDSSIYLCSVEGADYGYTFGSGTRLTVV.

This clone was picked up one time. The chain recombines TRBV30 with TRBJ1-1; D is ambiguous. Germline CDR1 and CDR2: GTSNPN and SVGIG (reference sequence). There are 12 residues in the CDR3. The V and J ends lost 5 bases and 5 bases respectively, with 12 bases between them. The CDR3 DNA reads TGTGCCTGGGGGTACAGCTGGACTGAAGCTTTCTTT. This gives the protein CAWGYSWTEAFF.

This chain connects TRBV4-3 to TRBJ1-2; 7 bases align to TRBD1. This CDR3 spans 19 amino acids. The germline V gene has CDR1 LGHNA and CDR2 YSLEER. V dropped 2 bases and J dropped 5; count of bases not matched to a gene: 20. CDR3 region: CASSQRVSLTGAVDYGYTF. CDR3 nucleotides: TGCGCCAGCAGCCAACGGGTGTCCCTAACAGGGGCAGTAGATTATGGCTACACCTTC.

The rearrangement uses TRBV6-5 and TRBJ1-5; D perhaps matches TRBD1 (5 bases). Germline V lookup: CDR1 MNHEY, CDR2 SVGAGI. The CDR3 loop spans 15 amino acids. Trimming took off 6 bases at V and 0 bases at J, with 12 bases between the two ends. CDR3 in DNA: TGTGCCAGCAGCCACAGGCCCTATAGCAATCAGCCCCAGCATTTT. Translation gives CASSHRPYSNQPQHF.

In nucleotides, the CDR3 is TGTGCCAGCAGCCCGGACAGGGCACGTCTCCGTCACTATGGCTACACCTTC. This encodes CASSPDRARLRHYGYTF. The V and J genes are TRBV5-5 and TRBJ1-2; TRBD1 matches at 8 bases. The CDR3 contains 17 residues. Trimming took 4 bases from V and 3 from J; bases not matched to a gene: 14. The germline gives CDR1 SGHKS, CDR2 YYEKEE (reference sequence).

The chain has TRBV9 and TRBJ2-3; D is undetermined. Germline values: CDR1 SGDLS, CDR2 YYNGEE. This CDR3 comprises 14 residues. Trimming removed 4 bases at V and 1 base at J, with 10 bases between. CDR3 nucleotides: TGTGCCAGCAGCCCAGAGGTCCGCACAGATACGCAGTATTTT. As protein: CASSPEVRTDTQYF.

The chain links TRBV12-3 or TRBV12-4 to TRBJ1-2, with TRBD1 as a possible D gene (5 bases). V lost 11 bases to trimming and J lost 2 bases, with 15 bases between them. The CDR3 is 13 residues long. CDR3: CAGTRQGNYGYTF. DNA for the CDR3: TGTGCCGGAACCCGTCAGGGCAACTATGGCTACACCTTC.

V usage is TRBV19 and J usage is TRBJ2-3; 8 nucleotides agree with TRBD2. Germline CDR1 is LNHDA and CDR2 is SQIVND (reference sequence). The CDR3 runs 16 residues. V shed 6 bases, J shed 3 bases, and the junction held 11 bases outside the gene matches. The CDR3 coding sequence is TGTGCCAGTAGCCCTCTAGCCGGGGGGGCGACAGATACGCAGTATTTT. Its protein product is CASSPLAGGATDTQYF.

The chain carries TRBV5-1 and TRBJ2-6; possibly TRBD2 for D (5 bases). Germline values: CDR1 SGHRS, CDR2 YFSETQ. This CDR3 is 16 amino acids long. V lost 4 bases and J lost 0, with 11 bases in between. The CDR3 DNA is TGCGCCAGCAGCGAAGGACTTAGCTCTGGGGCCAACGTCCTGACTTTC. Residues: CASSEGLSSGANVLTF. The variable domain in full, with the rest retrieved from reference TRBV5-1 and TRBJ2-6, is KAGVTQTPRYLIKTRGQQVTLSCSPISGHRSVSWYQQTPGQGLQFLFEYFSETQRNKGNFPGRFSGRQFSNSRSEMNVSTLELGDSALYLCASSEGLSSGANVLTFGAGSRLTVL.

The chain joins TRBV6-1 to TRBJ1-1, with 7 nucleotides matching TRBD1. V dropped 0 bases and J dropped 4; count of bases not matched to a gene: 5. The CDR3 contains 15 residues. The V gene's germline CDR1 is MNHNS and CDR2 SASEGT. The CDR3 coding sequence is TGTGCCAGCAGTGAAGCGCAGGGGGTCGTCACTGAAGCTTTCTTT. Protein sequence: CASSEAQGVVTEAFF.

This clone was recorded only once. The chain joins TRBV28 to TRBJ2-7; maybe TRBD1 (6 bases). Per the germline V gene, CDR1 is MDHEN and CDR2 is SYDVKM. This CDR3 is 18 amino acids long. Trimming removed 1 base from V and 1 base from J, with 20 bases in between. The CDR3 nucleotides are TGTGCCAGCAGTTTATCCATCTTTAGCAGGGGCGAGTCCTACGAGCAGTACTTC. This codes for CASSLSIFSRGESYEQYF. The entire variable domain, with the rest obtained from reference TRBV28 and TRBJ2-7, is as follows: DVKVTQSSRYLVKRTGEKVFLECVQDMDHENMFWYRQDPGLGLRLIYFSYDVKMKEKGDIPEGYSVSREKKERFSLILESASTNQTSMYLCASSLSIFSRGESYEQYFGPGTRLTVT.

CDR3 bases: TGTGCCACCAGCAGTGGACAGGGGGTGGAAAATCAGCCCCAGCATTTT. Amino acids: CATSSGQGVENQPQHF. The chain couples TRBV15 to TRBJ1-5; TRBD1 agrees at 10 bases. The J segment lost 4 bases and the V segment lost 3 bases, leaving 6 bases of the junction unmatched. CDR3 length equals 16 residues. Germline V gene data show CDR1 as LNHNV and CDR2 as YYDKDF (reference sequence). The full variable domain, in which reference TRBV15 and TRBJ1-5 provide the parts outside the CDR3, is DAMVIQNPRYQVTQFGKPVTLSCSQTLNHNVMYWYQQKSSQAPKLLFHYYDKDFNNEADTPDNFQSRRPNTSFCFLDIRSPGLGDTAMYLCATSSGQGVENQPQHFGDGTRLSIL.

V gene TRBV2 combines with J gene TRBJ1-3; a possible D gene is TRBD1 (6 bases). Germline V gene lookup returns CDR1 SNHLY and CDR2 FYNNEI. The CDR3 runs 16 residues. Trimming took off 8 bases at V and 2 bases at J, with 19 bases between the two ends. In DNA form, the CDR3 reads TGTGCCAGCGGGACAATCGGGAAATGGACTGGAAACACCATATATTTT. Its translation: CASGTIGKWTGNTIYF.

This clone was seen more than once but under ten times. The V call is TRBV30, the J call TRBJ1-3; D is ambiguous. CDR3 size: 12 residues. V was cut by 0 bases and J by 4 bases, with 4 bases left in between. In germline, CDR1 is GTSNPN, CDR2 SVGIG (reference sequence). The CDR3 DNA reads TGTGCCTGGAGTGTAGAGGGAAACACCATATATTTT. The encoded protein is CAWSVEGNTIYF.

The chain couples TRBV19 to TRBJ1-1; D gene unclear. The CDR3 covers 13 residues. V was clipped by 1 base and J by 3 bases, with 6 bases between them. The V gene's germline CDR1 is LNHDA and CDR2 SQIVND (reference sequence). CDR3 sequence reads: CASSIGGYTEAFF. CDR3 in DNA: TGTGCCAGTAGTATAGGAGGCTACACTGAAGCTTTCTTT. Full variable domain (rest looked up from reference TRBV19 and TRBJ1-1): DGGITQSPKYLFRKEGQNVTLSCEQNLNHDAMYWYRQDPGQGLRLIYYSQIVNDFQKGDIAEGYSVSREKKESFPLTVTSAQKNPTAFYLCASSIGGYTEAFFGQGTRLTVV.

V and J are TRBV10-3 and TRBJ2-5; 8 bases map to TRBD1. Germline V gene lookup returns CDR1 ENHRY and CDR2 SYGVKD. The CDR3 runs to 14 residues. V trimming: 3 bases; J trimming: 4 bases; junction bases outside the gene matches: 4. The CDR3 coding sequence is TGTGCCATCAGTGACTCCAGGGGGCGAGAGACCCAGTACTTC. Its translation: CAISDSRGRETQYF.

V and J are TRBV9 and TRBJ2-1; TRBD1 matches at 7 bases. The CDR3 runs 15 residues. Germline V CDR1 and CDR2: SGDLS, YYNGEE. J lost 2 bases, V lost 3 bases, and 5 bases had no gene match. CDR3 DNA sequence: TGTGCCAGCAGCGGACAGGGCAGTCCCTACAATGAGCAGTTCTTC. Translation gives CASSGQGSPYNEQFF.

This clone has only one observation. The V and J genes are TRBV3-1 (or the pseudogene TRBV3-2) and TRBJ1-1; D might be TRBD1 (6 bases). Per germline, CDR1 LGHDT and CDR2 YNNKEL (reference sequence). This CDR3 is built from 15 residues. V was clipped by 4 bases and J by 4 bases, with 16 bases between them. In DNA, the CDR3 is TGTGCCAGCAGCCCCACCTTACAGGGACCCACTGAAGCTTTCTTT. It is translated as CASSPTLQGPTEAFF.